This is a list of T cell receptor beta chains from one sample in a study of cytomegalovirus exposure and HLA in healthy donors. Measured with immunoSEQ multiplex PCR; TCRdb has only the in-frame clones, and not every one. The profile shows approximately 130,000 clones, 70% to 75% of them singletons. Material: PBMCs. The receptors come from a man in his thirties or forties in good health and CMV-seronegative. Each CDR3 is given with its conserved first and last residue. D genes are given only for firm matches. Part of the rows lack a size; the others show once, few, many or a class for expanded clones.

J | V | D | size | DNA | CDR3
TRBJ2-7 | TRBV30 | TRBD1 | - | TGTGCCTGTGACCGGGACAGCTACGAGCAGTACTTC | CACDRDSYEQYF
TRBJ1-1 | TRBV29-1 | - | few | TGCAGCACCAAACAGAACATGAACACTGAAGCTTTCTTT | CSTKQNMNTEAFF
TRBJ2-7 | TRBV30 | - | - | TGTGCCTGGAGCCGGTCCTACGAGCAGTACTTC | CAWSRSYEQYF
TRBJ2-2 | TRBV4-1 | - | - | TGCGCCAGCAGTTTCGGGGAGAACACCGGGGAGCTGTTTTTT | CASSFGENTGELFF
TRBJ2-7 | TRBV29-1 | TRBD1 | - | TGCAGCGTTGTGGCGGGACAGGGAGGCTCCGAGCAGTACTTC | CSVVAGQGGSEQYF
TRBJ1-2 | TRBV30 | - | - | TGTGCCTGGAGAGGAGGTGGTCGTAACAGAGATGGCTACACCTTC | CAWRGGGRNRDGYTF
TRBJ2-7 | TRBV29-1 | - | - | TGCAGCGTTGAGAGGGCGAACTCCTACGAGCAGTACTTC | CSVERANSYEQYF
TRBJ1-4 | TRBV5-1 | - | - | TGCGCCAGCAGCATACAGGCATCTAATGAAAAACTGTTTTTT | CASSIQASNEKLFF
TRBJ2-2 | TRBV6-5 | - | - | TGTGCCAGCACCAACGGTCCGAACACCGGGGAGCTGTTTTTT | CASTNGPNTGELFF
TRBJ1-2 | TRBV5-3 | - | - | TGTGCCAGGAGGGCTAGTTGGAGGGATCATTCTGGCTATGGCTACACCTTC | CARRASWRDHSGYGYTF
TRBJ2-7 | TRBV5-1 | - | - | TGCGCCAGCAGCTTGGTAGGGGGAACCGTCGAGCAGTACTTC | CASSLVGGTVEQYF
TRBJ2-3 | TRBV29-1 | TRBD2 | once | TGCAGTTATAGCGGGAGCACAGATACGCAGTATTTT | CSYSGSTDTQYF
TRBJ1-2 | TRBV4-1 | - | once | TGCGCCAGCAGCCAAGCGGGGCAGGGGATGCGTGGCTACACCTTC | CASSQAGQGMRGYTF
TRBJ2-1 | TRBV29-1 | TRBD1 | - | TGCAGCGTTGACCGACAGGGGTCCTACAATGAGCAGTTCTTC | CSVDRQGSYNEQFF
TRBJ2-7 | TRBV7-2 | TRBD1 | - | TGTGCCAGCAGCGCAGGGACAGGTCTCTACGAGCAGTACTTC | CASSAGTGLYEQYF
TRBJ2-6 | TRBV6-4 | - | few | TGTGCCAGCAGTTACAGCTCTGGGGCCAACGTCCTGACTTTC | CASSYSSGANVLTF
TRBJ2-3 | TRBV5-6 | TRBD1 | - | TGTGCCAGCACGGACAGGGGCCGCACAGATACGCAGTATTTT | CASTDRGRTDTQYF
TRBJ1-4 | TRBV28 | - | - | TGTGCCAGCAGTTTGAGTGAAAAACTGTTTTTT | CASSLSEKLFF
TRBJ2-7 | TRBV2 | TRBD2 | - | TGTGCCAGCAGCCTAGCCGGGACTAGCGGGTTTGGGAGCTCCTACGAGCAGTACTTC | CASSLAGTSGFGSSYEQYF
TRBJ1-5 | TRBV7-2 | - | - | TGTGCCAGCAGCCCTGGAACAGGGAATCAGCCCCAGCATTTT | CASSPGTGNQPQHF
TRBJ1-2 | TRBV4-1 | - | - | TGCGCCAGCAGCCAGGAGGAGAGCACCTATGGCTACACCTTC | CASSQEESTYGYTF
TRBJ1-3 | TRBV28 | TRBD1 | - | TGTGCCAGCCAAAGGGGGCTTGGAAACACCATATATTTT | CASQRGLGNTIYF
TRBJ1-1 | TRBV7-2 | TRBD1 | - | TGTGCCAGCAGCTTACAAGGTACAGGGGGATACTTTACTGCTTTCTTT | CASSLQGTGGYFTAFF
TRBJ1-5 | TRBV7-2 | TRBD1 | - | TGTGCCAGCAGCCCTCCGACAGGGAAGGGTCTTCAGCCCCAGCATTTT | CASSPPTGKGLQPQHF
TRBJ2-7 | TRBV28 | TRBD2 | - | TGTGCCAGCAGTACTCTGGCGGGGGGATTGTACGAGCAGTACTTC | CASSTLAGGLYEQYF
TRBJ1-2 | TRBV29-1 | - | - | TGCAGCGTTGAAGACGACAGATTCTATGGCTACACCTTC | CSVEDDRFYGYTF
TRBJ1-1 | TRBV30 | - | - | TGTGCCTGGAGTGTACAAGAGAACACTGAAGCTTTCTTT | CAWSVQENTEAFF
TRBJ1-2 | TRBV7-2 | TRBD1 | - | TGTGCCAGCAGCTTGGGGACAGAGTATGGCTACACCTTC | CASSLGTEYGYTF
TRBJ2-5 | TRBV5-4 | TRBD2 | few | TGTGCCAGCAGCTGGAGGGCACTAGCGGGAGGGGAGACCCAGTACTTC | CASSWRALAGGETQYF
TRBJ1-5 | TRBV28 | - | - | TGTGCCAGCAAGGGGGGGACCAACGGCAATCAGCCCCAGCATTTT | CASKGGTNGNQPQHF
TRBJ2-7 | TRBV29-1 | - | few | TGCAGCGTGGCTACAGTCACCTACGAGCAGTACTTC | CSVATVTYEQYF
TRBJ2-5 | TRBV7-2 | TRBD2 | - | TGTGCCAGCAGCTTAAGGACTAGCGGTTCTAAAGAGACCCAGTACTTC | CASSLRTSGSKETQYF
TRBJ2-5 | TRBV29-1 | TRBD2 | - | TGCAGCGTTGTGCCCGGGGGGGCGGATCAAGAGACCCAGTACTTC | CSVVPGGADQETQYF
TRBJ2-7 | TRBV5-3 | - | - | TGTGCCCCGGCGGGGGCGACGGGAGGTAAACACGAGCAGTACTTC | CAPAGATGGKHEQYF
TRBJ2-7 | TRBV27 | TRBD2 | once | TGTGCCAGCAGTTTATCGGCTAGCGGAACCTACGAGCAGTACTTC | CASSLSASGTYEQYF
TRBJ1-5 | TRBV28 | - | once | TGTGCCAGCAGTGAGTCCCGGGGGGCGGAACAGCCCCAGCATTTT | CASSESRGAEQPQHF
TRBJ2-2 | TRBV7-2 | TRBD2 | - | TGTGCCAGCAGCAGATTTAGCGGGGGCGGCACCGGGGAGCTGTTTTTT | CASSRFSGGGTGELFF
TRBJ1-6 | TRBV9 | TRBD1 | - | TGTGCCAGCAGCGTAGACAGGGGCGTTTCACCCCTCCACTTT | CASSVDRGVSPLHF
TRBJ2-5 | TRBV2 | - | few | TGTGCCAGCAGTGAGCAGGGCTACCAAGAGACCCAGTACTTC | CASSEQGYQETQYF
TRBJ2-7 | TRBV7-9 | - | - | TGTGCCAGCAGCTCTTCCTCCGGGACACCTTACGAGCAGTACTTC | CASSSSSGTPYEQYF
TRBJ2-5 | TRBV27 | - | few | TGTGCCAGCAGTCCTCGACAGGGGAGGGAACGGACCCAGTACTTC | CASSPRQGRERTQYF
TRBJ2-5 | TRBV6-6 | TRBD1 | - | TGTGCCAGCAGCCTGACAGAGGGGGCCAAGACCCAGTACTTC | CASSLTEGAKTQYF
TRBJ2-3 | TRBV6-6 | - | - | TGTGCCAGCAGTTACGGGGAGATTAGCACAGATACGCAGTATTTT | CASSYGEISTDTQYF
TRBJ1-2 | TRBV19 | - | - | TGTGCCAGTAGCCTCCGGACGGGAGCTAACTATGGCTACACCTTC | CASSLRTGANYGYTF
TRBJ2-2 | TRBV9 | TRBD2 | - | TGTGCCAGCAGCGTGCGCAGCGGGAGGAACACCGGGGAGCTGTTTTTT | CASSVRSGRNTGELFF
TRBJ1-2 | TRBV30 | - | - | TGTGCCTGGAGCAAAAACTATGGCTACACCTTC | CAWSKNYGYTF
TRBJ2-5 | TRBV9 | TRBD1 | few | TGTGCCAGCAGGGCCGGGACAGCTGAGGAGACCCAGTACTTC | CASRAGTAEETQYF
TRBJ1-4 | TRBV27 | - | - | TGTGCCAGCAGTTTCCAGGGTCCGGAAAAACTGTTTTTT | CASSFQGPEKLFF
TRBJ1-1 | TRBV5-1 | TRBD1 | - | TGCGCCAGCAGCCCAATGGGGACAGTGAACACTGAAGCTTTCTTT | CASSPMGTVNTEAFF